These 27 T cell receptor beta chains share one sample of origin, sequenced in a study of circulating and synovial CD4+ cells in juvenile arthritis. Repertoires were generated with immunoSEQ multiplex PCR, while TCRdb's copy carries only in-frame clones and drops some. This sample has about 16,000 clones, with around 91% found just once. Sequenced: CD4+ T cells from blood. These receptors all stem from a human donor with juvenile idiopathic arthritis.

This rearrangement joins TRBV18 to TRBJ1-2; TRBD1 matches 7 bases. The CDR3 is 14 amino acids. Trimming at V came to 2 bases and at J to 8 bases, leaving 8 bases not matched to a gene. Germline V CDR1 and CDR2: KGHSH, LQKENI. CDR3: CASSPIDREIGYTF. The CDR3 bases are TGTGCCAGCTCACCAATTGACAGGGAAATCGGCTACACCTTC.

This clone is a singleton in its sample. V usage is TRBV30 and J usage is TRBJ1-5; 10 nucleotides agree with TRBD1. The CDR3 consists of 13 residues. V gave up 3 bases and J gave up 7 bases; unmatched junction bases: 3. Germline V lookup: CDR1 GTSNPN, CDR2 SVGIG (reference sequence). CDR3 DNA: TGTGCCTGGAGGGACAGGGGGAGGCAGCCCCAGCATTTT. Translating it yields CAWRDRGRQPQHF.

V is TRBV5-6 and J is TRBJ2-3; 11 bases agree with TRBD2. Looked up from germline, CDR1 is SGHDT and CDR2 is YYEEEE. V dropped 1 base and J dropped 3; count of bases not matched to a gene: 4. This CDR3 is 16 amino acids long. CDR3 residues: CASSLRASGGTDTQYF. The DNA of the CDR3 is TGTGCCAGCAGCTTGCGGGCTAGCGGGGGGACAGATACGCAGTATTTT.

V gene TRBV29-1 combines with J gene TRBJ2-1; D is unclear. V lost 5 bases and J 0 bases, leaving 5 bases between the germline ends. Germline V gene sequence: CDR1 SQVTM, CDR2 ANQGSEA. There are 12 residues in the CDR3. CDR3 sequence (DNA): TGCAGCGTTCTGAGCTCCTACAATGAGCAGTTCTTC. It translates to CSVLSSYNEQFF.

The J gene is TRBJ2-3, the V gene TRBV10-3; TRBD2 agrees at 7 bases. Looked up from germline, CDR1 is ENHRY and CDR2 is SYGVKD. The CDR3 runs to 14 residues. V shed 7 bases, J shed 6 bases, and the junction held 10 bases outside the gene matches. In DNA, the CDR3 is TGTGCCATCAAATTTGGGGGGGGAGCGGATACGCAGTATTTT. This codes for CAIKFGGGADTQYF.

This clone showed up just once. V gene TRBV19 combines with J gene TRBJ1-1; D gene uncertain. CDR3 length: 15 residues. With 0 bases removed from V and 0 bases from J, the gap between germline ends came to 8 bases. CDR1 and CDR2 (germline): LNHDA, SQIVND (reference sequence). The CDR3 protein is CASSIDGRLNTEAFF. CDR3 DNA: TGTGCCAGTAGTATAGATGGCAGGCTGAACACTGAAGCTTTCTTT.

The V gene is TRBV30, the J gene TRBJ1-2; D is ambiguous. V was shortened by 2 bases and J by 5 bases, with 6 bases between the two germline ends. Germline assignment: CDR1 GTSNPN and CDR2 SVGIG (reference sequence). The CDR3 length is 11 residues. Here the CDR3 DNA reads TGTGCCTGGAGTTACCAGTATGGCTACACCTTC. Protein product: CAWSYQYGYTF.

Points on this clone: One junction end does not reproduce the germline sequence, and a read error may be involved. Other DNA sequences in the sample encode the same CDR3. This chain uses TRBV19 with TRBJ1-6; D ambiguous. Germline V gene sequence: CDR1 LNHDA, CDR2 SQIVND (reference sequence). This CDR3 has 15 amino acids. The DNA of the CDR3 is TGTGCCAGTAGTATGCGGGTTTCCTATAATTCCCCCCTCCACTTT. This gives the protein CASSMRVSYNSPLHF.

The V call is TRBV2, the J call TRBJ2-3; D might be TRBD2 (5 bases). V was clipped by 9 bases and J by 2 bases, with 24 bases between them. CDR3 length: 17 amino acids. Germline V gene data show CDR1 as SNHLY and CDR2 as FYNNEI. CDR3 nucleotide sequence: TGTGCCAGTCGGCGGACTGTTGATGCATTCCTCACAGATACGCAGTATTTT. Protein sequence: CASRRTVDAFLTDTQYF.

The chain links TRBV27 to TRBJ1-1; perhaps TRBD1 as D (6 bases). V dropped 5 bases and J dropped 5 bases, with 12 bases sitting between them. There are 13 residues in the CDR3. Looked up from germline, CDR1 is MNHEY and CDR2 is SMNVEV (reference sequence). The CDR3: CASSEQGRTEAFF. The CDR3 DNA follows: TGTGCCAGCAGTGAACAGGGTCGAACTGAAGCTTTCTTT.

The V gene is TRBV13, the J gene TRBJ2-5; D call uncertain. Trimming cost V 6 bases and J 7 bases, with 12 bases left between them. The CDR3 totals 12 residues. Per germline, CDR1 PRHDT and CDR2 FYEKMQ (reference sequence). CDR3 in DNA: TGTGCCAGCAGTCAAATCCCAGGGACCCAGTACTTC. Encoded protein: CASSQIPGTQYF.

The V call is TRBV29-1, the J call TRBJ2-1; the D gene is possibly TRBD2 (5 bases). Germline CDR1 and CDR2: SQVTM and ANQGSEA. This CDR3 is built from 12 residues. Deletions cut 5 bases from V and 8 bases from J, with 13 bases between. The CDR3 region has the DNA TGCAGCGTTTTTTTGGGCGGGTATGAGCAGTTCTTC. Encoded protein: CSVFLGGYEQFF.

The chain combines TRBV7-2 with TRBJ2-1; D gene uncertain. The CDR3 sequence is 12 residues long. Germline V gene lookup returns CDR1 SGHTA and CDR2 FQGNSA. Between the trimmed V and J ends, which lost 1 base and 8 bases, there was a span of 6 bases. The CDR3 loop is CASSLEQDEQFF. CDR3 coding DNA: TGTGCCAGCAGCTTAGAGCAGGATGAGCAGTTCTTC. Full variable domain (rest looked up from reference TRBV7-2 and TRBJ2-1): GAGVSQSPSNKVTEKGKDVELRCDPISGHTALYWYRQSLGQGLEFLIYFQGNSAPDKSGLPSDRFSAERTGGSVSTLTIQRTQQEDSAVYLCASSLEQDEQFFGPGTRLTVL.

This clone was counted only a few times. The V gene is TRBV19, the J gene TRBJ2-5; D perhaps matches TRBD2 (6 bases). Germline V gene sequence: CDR1 LNHDA, CDR2 SQIVND (reference sequence). The length of the CDR3 is 12 residues. The V and J ends lost 6 bases and 5 bases respectively, with 10 bases between them. For the CDR3, the DNA is TGTGCCAGTAGACAGAGCGGGGAGACCCAGTACTTC. Encoded protein: CASRQSGETQYF.

The chain combines TRBV7-2 with TRBJ1-1; 7 positions match TRBD1. The V segment lost 4 bases and the J segment 5 bases; nucleotides outside the gene matches: 7. CDR3 length: 14 amino acids. Germline assignment: CDR1 SGHTA and CDR2 FQGNSA. The CDR3 coding sequence is TGTGCCAGCAGCTGGCGACAGGGTAGGACTGAAGCTTTCTTT. Translation gives CASSWRQGRTEAFF. Full variable domain (rest looked up from reference TRBV7-2 and TRBJ1-1): GAGVSQSPSNKVTEKGKDVELRCDPISGHTALYWYRQSLGQGLEFLIYFQGNSAPDKSGLPSDRFSAERTGGSVSTLTIQRTQQEDSAVYLCASSWRQGRTEAFFGQGTRLTVV.

The chain has TRBV19 and TRBJ1-4; D unclear. The germline CDR1 and CDR2 sequences are LNHDA and SQIVND (reference sequence). V gave up 4 bases and J gave up 5 bases, with 8 bases separating them. The CDR3 totals 13 residues. The CDR3 is CASSNQRNEKLFF. The CDR3 nucleotides are TGTGCCAGTAGTAACCAACGGAATGAAAAACTGTTTTTT.

The V call is TRBV7-7, the J call TRBJ2-7, with 8 bases identical to TRBD1. The CDR3 is made up of 15 amino acids. After removal of 5 bases from V and 5 bases from J, the junction contained 11 bases not matched to a gene. The germline gives CDR1 SSHAT, CDR2 FNYEAQ (reference sequence). The CDR3 DNA sequence: TGTGCCAGCAGCCTAGGGACAGGCGTGCTTCACGAGCAGTACTTC. Translating gives CASSLGTGVLHEQYF. Looking up the rest from reference TRBV7-7 and TRBJ2-7 gives the full variable domain: GAGVSQSPRYKVTKRGQDVTLRCDPISSHATLYWYQQALGQGPEFLTYFNYEAQPDKSGLPSDRFSAERPEGSISTLTIQRTEQRDSAMYRCASSLGTGVLHEQYFGPGTRLTVT.

The chain links TRBV6-1 to TRBJ2-1, with 9 bases that match TRBD1. The CDR3 covers 15 residues. The ends lost 3 bases at V and 4 bases at J; junction bases unmatched: 4. The germline CDR1 and CDR2 sequences are MNHNS and SASEGT. CDR3 in DNA: TGTGCCAGCAGTGACACAGGGGGCGGTTACAATGAGCAGTTCTTC. Translated, it gives CASSDTGGGYNEQFF.

The CDR3 loop is CASSLTTQETQYF. In DNA form, the CDR3 reads TGTGCCAGCAGCCTAACTACCCAAGAGACCCAGTACTTC. This chain connects TRBV9 to TRBJ2-5, with D uncertain. V was trimmed by 4 bases and J by 1 base, leaving 8 bases between them. CDR3 length equals 13 residues. Germline V lookup: CDR1 SGDLS, CDR2 YYNGEE.

This sequence joins TRBV15 and TRBJ1-2, with TRBD1 matching over 7 bases. Per the germline V gene, CDR1 is LNHNV and CDR2 is YYDKDF (reference sequence). This CDR3 region has 16 residues. Trimming cost V 0 bases and J 5 bases; bases outside gene matches: 9. The CDR3 region is CATSRDRDSSVYGYTF. Written as DNA, the CDR3 is TGTGCCACCAGCAGAGATCGGGACAGCTCGGTATATGGCTACACCTTC.

Here the CDR3 DNA reads TGCAGCGGCGGACAGGGGGTCTACGAGCAGTACTTC. It codes for CSGGQGVYEQYF. The chain joins TRBV29-1 to TRBJ2-7, with 10 bases identical to TRBD1. The V gene's germline CDR1 is SQVTM and CDR2 ANQGSEA. V dropped 7 bases and J dropped 3; count of bases not matched to a gene: 3. The CDR3 length is 12 residues.

Concerning this clone: At the DNA level, this CDR3 is encoded by other sequences in the same sample as well. The DNA for the CDR3 is TGCGCCAGCAGCCCTTCTTTGCAAGTGCGTAATTCACCCCTCCACTTT. It yields the protein CASSPSLQVRNSPLHF. This chain links TRBV4-3 with TRBJ1-6; no definite D call. Trimming shortened V by 4 bases and J by 6 bases, and 16 bases separated the two germline ends. The V gene's germline CDR1 is LGHNA and CDR2 YSLEER. The CDR3 is 16 amino acids.

The chain carries TRBV7-3 and TRBJ2-3, with 8 bases matching TRBD2. The germline gives CDR1 SGHTA, CDR2 FQGTGA. The CDR3 extends over 16 amino acids. Germline trimming cut 1 base from V and 4 bases from J; bases unmatched to any gene: 7. The CDR3 DNA reads TGTGCCAGCAGCTTAAATGTGGCGGGAGGCCCAGATACGCAGTATTTT. Translated: CASSLNVAGGPDTQYF. The whole variable domain, remainder taken from reference TRBV7-3 and TRBJ2-3, is GAGVSQTPSNKVTEKGKYVELRCDPISGHTALYWYRQSLGQGPEFLIYFQGTGAADDSGLPNDRFFAVRPEGSVSTLKIQRTERGDSAVYLCASSLNVAGGPDTQYFGPGTRLTVL.

The V call is TRBV7-9, the J call TRBJ2-1; TRBD2 agrees at 9 bases. The germline CDR1 and CDR2 sequences are SEHNR and FQNEAQ (reference sequence). This CDR3 comprises 17 residues. CDR3 amino acids: CAVLRTPVLAGFGEQFF. DNA for the CDR3: TGTGCGGTCCTCCGGACCCCGGTACTAGCGGGCTTTGGTGAGCAGTTCTTC.

This chain joins TRBV15 and TRBJ1-2; D is ambiguous. Per germline, CDR1 LNHNV and CDR2 YYDKDF (reference sequence). The CDR3 totals 14 residues. V lost 1 base and J 4 bases, leaving 10 bases between the germline ends. CDR3 sequence reads: CATSRARHIYGYTF. The DNA for the CDR3 is TGTGCCACCAGCAGAGCCAGGCATATCTATGGCTACACCTTC.

This clone is a singleton in its sample. This rearrangement joins TRBV6-5 to TRBJ2-7; D is possibly TRBD1 (6 bases). There are 15 residues in the CDR3. Germline CDR1 and CDR2: MNHEY and SVGAGI. V lost 6 bases and J 1 base, leaving 16 bases between the germline ends. This CDR3 is CASSPDRLGSYEQYF. CDR3 DNA sequence: TGTGCCAGCAGCCCTGACAGGCTGGGTTCCTACGAGCAGTACTTC.

This sequence joins TRBV18 and TRBJ2-2, with D perhaps matching TRBD2 (5 bases). This CDR3 spans 13 amino acids. Deletions cut 6 bases from V and 2 bases from J, with 7 bases between. Germline V gene sequence: CDR1 KGHSH, CDR2 LQKENI. As DNA, the CDR3 is TGTGCCAGCTCCGGACTTAACACCGGGGAGCTGTTTTTT. As protein: CASSGLNTGELFF.